These 18 T cell receptor beta chains were sequenced from one sample in a study of patients and donors after allogeneic stem cell transplantation. MiXCR was run by TCRdb on the RT-PCR reads, yielding one entry per CDR3 protein. The table has 90,000 to 130,000 distinct CDR3 sequences, less than 45% seen once. Sample: blood, either unsorted or a sorted T cell fraction (not recorded which). These receptors were collected from a human donor who was either an allogeneic HSCT recipient or a stem cell or donor lymphocyte infusion donor (not recorded which). It is not recorded whose cells these are; they may come from a transplant donor.

This rearrangement joins TRBV18 to TRBJ2-7, with 7 positions matching TRBD2. The CDR3 consists of 13 residues. V lost 5 bases to trimming and J lost 6 bases; unmatched junction nucleotides: 7. From germline, CDR1 is KGHSH and CDR2 LQKENI. CDR3 in DNA: TGTGCCAGCTCAAGCTGGGACTATGGCGAGCAGTACTTC. Residues: CASSSWDYGEQYF. The full variable domain, rest sourced from reference TRBV18 and TRBJ2-7, is NAGVMQNPRHLVRRRGQEARLRCSPMKGHSHVYWYRQLPEEGLKFMVYLQKENIIDESGMPKERFSAEFPKEGPSILRIQQVVRGDSAAYFCASSSWDYGEQYFGPGTRLTVT.

This chain uses TRBV5-1 with TRBJ2-5; no firm D call. CDR1 is SGHRS and CDR2 is YFSETQ in the germline V gene. The germline V and J ends were trimmed by 1 base and 5 bases, with 9 bases remaining between them. This CDR3 comprises 13 residues. CDR3 protein: CASSLLGKETQYF. CDR3 coding DNA: TGCGCCAGCAGCTTGCTAGGGAAGGAGACCCAGTACTTC.

This chain links TRBV7-2 with TRBJ2-5; D gene uncertain. The germline V gene has CDR1 SGHTA and CDR2 FQGNSA. Trimming took off 4 bases at V and 9 bases at J, with 18 bases between the two ends. This CDR3 is built from 14 residues. CDR3 loop: CASSSGSAPRAQYF. The DNA for the CDR3 is TGTGCCAGCAGCTCCGGTTCGGCGCCTAGGGCCCAGTACTTC.

V and J are TRBV24-1 and TRBJ1-2; no clear D. Trimming took 4 bases from V and 6 from J, leaving 8 bases between them. The CDR3 runs 12 residues. Germline V CDR1 and CDR2: KGHDR, SFDVKD. CDR3 in DNA: TGTGCCACCAGTGACACCAAAGATGGCTACACCTTC. This sequence encodes CATSDTKDGYTF.

This clonotype was counted between two and nine times. The chain has TRBV3-1 and TRBJ1-5; D is possibly TRBD1 (5 bases). This CDR3 contains 13 residues. Looked up from germline, CDR1 is LGHDT and CDR2 is YNNKEL (reference sequence). V was clipped by 4 bases and J by 4 bases, with 8 bases between them. CDR3 in amino acids: CASSRGTNQPQHF. For the CDR3, the DNA is TGTGCCAGCAGCCGCGGGACGAATCAGCCCCAGCATTTT.

The J gene is TRBJ1-4, the V gene TRBV29-1, with D hard to call. CDR3 length: 13 residues. V was clipped by 4 bases and J by 4 bases, with 10 bases between them. Per germline, CDR1 SQVTM and CDR2 ANQGSEA. CDR3 amino acids: CSVGAYGNEKLFF. Here the CDR3 DNA reads TGCAGCGTTGGAGCCTACGGTAATGAAAAACTGTTTTTT.

CDR3 bases: TGCAGTGCTAGAATGGGCGGAGGCACAGATACGCAGTATTTT. This codes for CSARMGGGTDTQYF. The genes are TRBV20-1 and TRBJ2-3; D gene uncertain. The CDR3 spans 14 residues. Germline CDR1 and CDR2: DFQATT and SNEGSKA (reference sequence). V lost 2 bases and J lost 1, with 10 bases in between.

The sample holds a few counts of this clonotype. The chain uses TRBV5-1 and TRBJ1-4; D uncertain. The CDR3 is made up of 14 amino acids. Germline V gene sequence: CDR1 SGHRS, CDR2 YFSETQ. V lost 1 base and J 2 bases, leaving 6 bases between the germline ends. The CDR3 loop is CASSLIPTNEKLFF. The CDR3 DNA follows: TGCGCCAGCAGCTTGATCCCGACTAATGAAAAACTGTTTTTT.

This clonotype showed up many times. The chain couples TRBV12-3 or TRBV12-4 to TRBJ1-1, with D perhaps TRBD1 (6 bases). The CDR3 is 17 residues long. Trimming stripped 1 base from V and 0 bases from J, with 15 bases between. CDR3 region: CASSLGPQGSLNTEAFF. The CDR3 DNA follows: TGTGCCAGCAGTTTAGGGCCCCAGGGGTCTCTGAACACTGAAGCTTTCTTT.

The table lists this clonotype with a few counts. DNA of the CDR3: TGTGCCACCAGCAGAGGCCGGGCCCGCTACACCTTC. Its protein is CATSRGRARYTF. V is TRBV15 and J is TRBJ1-2; D remains ambiguous. Trimming took 1 base from V and 9 from J, leaving 9 bases between them. Looked up from germline, CDR1 is LNHNV and CDR2 is YYDKDF (reference sequence). This CDR3 comprises 12 residues.

The chain links TRBV20-1 to TRBJ2-7; 8 nucleotides align to TRBD2. This CDR3 has 14 residues. The trim removed 3 bases at V and 2 bases at J, leaving 6 bases unmatched. CDR1 and CDR2 (germline): DFQATT, SNEGSKA (reference sequence). The CDR3 protein is CSASSGGPAYEQYF. CDR3 nucleotide sequence: TGCAGTGCTAGTTCGGGAGGGCCGGCCTACGAGCAGTACTTC.

In this sample, this clonotype turned up a few times. The junction does not match germline at one end; this may be a read error. V usage is TRBV7-9 and J usage is TRBJ2-1; TRBD2 matches 10 bases. The germline V gene encodes CDR1 SEHNR and CDR2 FQNEAQ (reference sequence). The CDR3 spans 14 residues. In DNA form, the CDR3 reads TGTGCCAGCAGCCTAGCGGGGGTCTACAATGAGCAGTTCTTC. It yields the protein CASSLAGVYNEQFF.

The V and J genes are TRBV3-1 and TRBJ1-5; no clear D. This CDR3 comprises 16 residues. Trimming removed 3 bases from V and 0 bases from J, with 12 bases in between. Germline CDR1 and CDR2: LGHDT and YNNKEL (reference sequence). The CDR3 protein is CASSQVRELSNQPQHF. Written as DNA, the CDR3 is TGTGCCAGCAGCCAGGTGAGAGAGCTTAGCAATCAGCCCCAGCATTTT.

This clonotype was found a few times. The J gene is TRBJ1-6, the V gene TRBV20-1; D gene ambiguous. The V end lost 3 bases, the J end lost 6 bases, and 9 bases lay between the germline ends. Germline CDR1 DFQATT, CDR2 SNEGSKA (reference sequence). This CDR3 spans 13 amino acids. The CDR3 sequence: CSARAGGNSPLHF. The CDR3 nucleotides read TGCAGTGCTAGGGCAGGAGGTAATTCACCCCTCCACTTT.

The chain links TRBV29-1 to TRBJ2-1; 8 nucleotides match TRBD2. The CDR3 spans 12 residues. V was clipped by 4 bases and J by 9 bases; unmatched bases: 5. Germline loops: CDR1 SQVTM, CDR2 ANQGSEA. The CDR3 nucleotides are TGCAGCGTTGCCACGGGAGGGCGTGAGCAGTTCTTC. Its translation: CSVATGGREQFF.

The chain carries TRBV20-1 and TRBJ2-7; 8 positions match TRBD2. Trimming at V came to 3 bases and at J to 3 bases, leaving 7 bases not matched to a gene. Looked up from germline, CDR1 is DFQATT and CDR2 is SNEGSKA (reference sequence). This CDR3 is built from 14 residues. This chain's CDR3 is CSASGGTSFYEQYF. The CDR3 DNA is TGCAGTGCTAGTGGGGGGACTAGTTTCTACGAGCAGTACTTC.

This clonotype was recorded a few times. The V gene is TRBV29-1, the J gene TRBJ2-1; D may be TRBD2 (6 bases). Per germline, CDR1 SQVTM and CDR2 ANQGSEA. This CDR3 region has 12 residues. V was cut by 3 bases and J by 9 bases, with 12 bases left in between. The CDR3 nucleotides are TGCAGCGTTGATCCCGGGGGAATTGAGCAGTTCTTC. The encoded protein is CSVDPGGIEQFF.

The CDR3 DNA reads TGTGCCAGCAGTTACCGACGGACCGGGCGTCCCCAGCATTTT. Translation: CASSYRRTGRPQHF. The chain employs TRBV28 and TRBJ1-5, with D unclear. V shed 4 bases and J shed 10 bases, with 17 bases lying between them. The CDR3 extends over 14 amino acids. Germline-derived CDR1 and CDR2 are MDHEN and SYDVKM. The complete variable domain, with remaining parts taken from reference TRBV28 and TRBJ1-5, reads DVKVTQSSRYLVKRTGEKVFLECVQDMDHENMFWYRQDPGLGLRLIYFSYDVKMKEKGDIPEGYSVSREKKERFSLILESASTNQTSMYLCASSYRRTGRPQHFGDGTRLSIL.